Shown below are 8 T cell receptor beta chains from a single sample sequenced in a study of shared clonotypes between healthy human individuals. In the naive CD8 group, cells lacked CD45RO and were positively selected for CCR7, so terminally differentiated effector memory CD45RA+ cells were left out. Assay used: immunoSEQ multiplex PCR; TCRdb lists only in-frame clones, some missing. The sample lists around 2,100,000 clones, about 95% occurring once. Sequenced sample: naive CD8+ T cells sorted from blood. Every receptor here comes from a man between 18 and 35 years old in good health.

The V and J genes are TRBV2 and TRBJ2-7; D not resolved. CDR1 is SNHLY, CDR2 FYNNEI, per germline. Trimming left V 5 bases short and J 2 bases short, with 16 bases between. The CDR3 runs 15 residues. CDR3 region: CASSKQQRETYEQYF. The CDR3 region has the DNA TGTGCCAGCAGTAAACAACAGAGAGAAACCTACGAGCAGTACTTC.

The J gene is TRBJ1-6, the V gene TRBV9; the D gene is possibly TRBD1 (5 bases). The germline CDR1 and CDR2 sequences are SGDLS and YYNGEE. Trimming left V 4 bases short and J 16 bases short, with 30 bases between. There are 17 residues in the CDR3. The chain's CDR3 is CASSPWGGGSPTADLHF. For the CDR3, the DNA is TGTGCCAGCAGCCCTTGGGGGGGTGGGAGTCCGACGGCGGATCTCCACTTT. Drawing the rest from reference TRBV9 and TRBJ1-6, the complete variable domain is DSGVTQTPKHLITATGQRVTLRCSPRSGDLSVYWYQQSLDQGLQFLIQYYNGEERAKGNILERFSAQQFPDLHSELNLSSLELGDSALYFCASSPWGGGSPTADLHFGNGTRLTVT.

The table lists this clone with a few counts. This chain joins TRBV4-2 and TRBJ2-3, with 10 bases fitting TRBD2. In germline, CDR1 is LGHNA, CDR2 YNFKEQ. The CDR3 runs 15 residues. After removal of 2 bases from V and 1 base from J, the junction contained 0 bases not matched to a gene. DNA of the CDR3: TGTGCCAGCAGCCAACTAGCGGGGGGCACAGATACGCAGTATTTT. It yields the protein CASSQLAGGTDTQYF.

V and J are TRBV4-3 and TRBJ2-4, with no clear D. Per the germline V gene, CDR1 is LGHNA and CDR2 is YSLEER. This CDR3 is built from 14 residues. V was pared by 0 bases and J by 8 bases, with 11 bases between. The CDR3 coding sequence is TGCGCCAGCAGCCAAGATCTGAGGTGGGACATTCAGTACTTC. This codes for CASSQDLRWDIQYF.

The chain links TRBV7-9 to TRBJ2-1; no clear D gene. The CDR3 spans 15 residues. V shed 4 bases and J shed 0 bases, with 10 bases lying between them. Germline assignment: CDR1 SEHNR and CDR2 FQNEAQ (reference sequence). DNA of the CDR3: TGTGCCAGCAGCTCCGACCGGAGCTCCTACAATGAGCAGTTCTTC. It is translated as CASSSDRSSYNEQFF.

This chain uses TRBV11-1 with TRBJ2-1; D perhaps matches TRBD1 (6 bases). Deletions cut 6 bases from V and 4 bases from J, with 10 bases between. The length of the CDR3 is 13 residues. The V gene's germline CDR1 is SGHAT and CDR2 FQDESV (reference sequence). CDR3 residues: CASSRTGYNEQFF. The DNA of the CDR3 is TGTGCCAGCAGTCGTACAGGGTACAATGAGCAGTTCTTC. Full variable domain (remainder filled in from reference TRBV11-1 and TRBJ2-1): EAEVAQSPRYKITEKSQAVAFWCDPISGHATLYWYRQILGQGPELLVQFQDESVVDDSQLPKDRFSAERLKGVDSTLKIQPAELGDSAMYLCASSRTGYNEQFFGPGTRLTVL.

The CDR3 here is CASSGRTAFGAFF. The CDR3 DNA sequence: TGTGCCAGCAGTGGACGGACAGCTTTCGGGGCTTTCTTT. The chain uses TRBV6-1 and TRBJ1-1; D may be TRBD1 (6 bases). The germline V and J ends were trimmed by 4 bases and 11 bases, with 17 bases remaining between them. The length of the CDR3 is 13 residues. Germline-derived CDR1 and CDR2 are MNHNS and SASEGT.

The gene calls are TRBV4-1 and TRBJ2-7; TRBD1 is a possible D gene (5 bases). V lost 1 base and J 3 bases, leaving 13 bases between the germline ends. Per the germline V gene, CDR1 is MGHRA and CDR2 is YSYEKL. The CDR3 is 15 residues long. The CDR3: CASSQGPSRDYEQYF. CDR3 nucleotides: TGCGCCAGCAGCCAAGGCCCCAGCAGGGACTACGAGCAGTACTTC.